This T cell receptor beta chain was obtained from a study of blood T cell repertoires in COVID-19. Whole-study context: From T cells, B-cell-depleted T cells, or PBMCs came the material, which was cDNA or gDNA.

In the original workflow: Reference gene primer amplification gave estimated nucleated cell counts. TCRdb's table, derived via immunoSEQ multiplex PCR, lists solely in-frame clones and lacks some. V and J calls and clone size come straight from that table; D and trimming were deduced from the DNA. The data show about 250,000 clones, roughly 86% seen once. Sequencing was carried out using peripheral blood. This sequence originates from a woman aged 80 or over with COVID-19, enrolled during active disease.

The CDR3 sequence: CASSPGQENTEAFF. The DNA of the CDR3 is TGTGCCAGCAGCCCGGGACAGGAGAACACTGAAGCTTTCTTT. This chain joins TRBV7-9 and TRBJ1-1, with 8 nucleotides matching TRBD1. This CDR3 is built from 14 residues. The V gene end was trimmed by 5 bases and the J gene end by 1 base; junction bases not matched to a gene: 3. Germline V gene sequence: CDR1 SEHNR, CDR2 FQNEAQ (reference sequence).